These 4 T cell receptor beta chains originate from one sample sequenced in a study of coeliac disease. Profiling relied on immunoSEQ multiplex PCR, and the TCRdb table lists in-frame clones only, not all of them. The sample carries 3,500 to 4,500 clones, around 59% recorded once. Material for sequencing was lymphocytes from the gut lamina propria. All receptors derive from a man between 65 and 79 years old without celiac disease.

This clone came up a few times. The chain couples TRBV28 to TRBJ2-5; the D gene is possibly TRBD2 (5 bases). Trimming removed 4 bases from V and 6 bases from J, with 15 bases in between. There are 14 residues in the CDR3. The germline V gene has CDR1 MDHEN and CDR2 SYDVKM. The CDR3 nucleotides read TGTGCCAGCAGTTACGAGGGAAGTTCGAAGACCCAGTACTTC. This translates into CASSYEGSSKTQYF.

This chain links TRBV6-1 with TRBJ2-7, with 7 bases fitting TRBD1. Germline values: CDR1 MNHNS, CDR2 SASEGT. Trimming cost V 5 bases and J 0 bases; bases outside gene matches: 7. This CDR3 comprises 15 residues. The CDR3 coding sequence is TGTGCCAGCAGTAGTCAGAGGACAGGCTCCTACGAGCAGTACTTC. Protein: CASSSQRTGSYEQYF.

This clone is large within its sample. Other DNA sequences in this sample translate to the same CDR3. The chain combines TRBV19 with TRBJ2-1, with D maybe TRBD1 (6 bases). Trimming stripped 5 bases from V and 4 bases from J, with 6 bases between. The CDR3 covers 12 residues. Germline V gene data show CDR1 as LNHDA and CDR2 as SQIVND (reference sequence). The CDR3 coding sequence is TGTGCCAGTAGTGACAGGTACAATGAGCAGTTCTTC. Amino acids: CASSDRYNEQFF.

This clone was counted between two and nine times. The rearrangement uses TRBV6-1 and TRBJ2-7, with D possibly matching TRBD1 (6 bases). Germline V gene sequence: CDR1 MNHNS, CDR2 SASEGT. V was shortened by 3 bases and J by 0 bases, with 9 bases between the two germline ends. This CDR3 is 14 amino acids long. The CDR3 sequence is CASSDWGRSYEQYF. In DNA form, the CDR3 reads TGTGCCAGCAGTGATTGGGGGCGCTCCTACGAGCAGTACTTC.